This T cell receptor beta chain was obtained from a study of blood T cell repertoires in COVID-19. Study as a whole: In each case, the material was cDNA or gDNA derived from T cells, B-cell-depleted T cells, or PBMCs.

V was pared by 0 bases and J by 4 bases, with 4 bases between. There are 12 residues in the CDR3. CDR1 is SGHTS, CDR2 YDEGEE, per germline. Produced via immunoSEQ multiplex PCR; TCRdb's table is partial and in-frame only. Seen here are 150,000 to 200,000 clones, 75% to 80% observed once, and the top ten hold more than 25%. Sequenced sample: peripheral blood. The chain joins TRBV5-8 to TRBJ1-2; D call uncertain. This sequence was found in a woman aged 70-85 years with acute or convalescent COVID-19. This chain's CDR3 is CASSLGGYGYTF. For the CDR3, the DNA is TGTGCCAGCAGCTTGGGAGGCTATGGCTACACCTTC.